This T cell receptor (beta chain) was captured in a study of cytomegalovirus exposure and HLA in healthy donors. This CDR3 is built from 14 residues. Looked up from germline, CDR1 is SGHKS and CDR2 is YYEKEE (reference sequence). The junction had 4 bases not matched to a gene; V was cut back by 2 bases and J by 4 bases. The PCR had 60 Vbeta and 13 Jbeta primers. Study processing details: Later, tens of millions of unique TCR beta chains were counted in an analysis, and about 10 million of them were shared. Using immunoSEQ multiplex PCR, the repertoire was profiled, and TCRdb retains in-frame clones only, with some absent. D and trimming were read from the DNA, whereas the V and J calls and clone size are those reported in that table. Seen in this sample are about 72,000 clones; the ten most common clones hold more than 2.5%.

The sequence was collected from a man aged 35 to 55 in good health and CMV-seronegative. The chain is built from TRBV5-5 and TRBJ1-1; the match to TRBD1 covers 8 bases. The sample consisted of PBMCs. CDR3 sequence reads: CASSFSTGVTEAFF. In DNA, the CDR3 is TGTGCCAGCAGCTTCTCGACAGGGGTCACTGAAGCTTTCTTT.